The entry below describes one T cell receptor (beta chain). Its antigen remains unidentified. Germline-derived CDR1 and CDR2 are SGHTA and FQGTGA. V gave up 6 bases and J gave up 6 bases; unmatched junction bases: 8. CDR3 size: 15 residues. The data are from a study of CD8 T cells in Susac syndrome. Study-level findings and limits: The study's TCR sequencing and HLA analysis drew on a certain number of individuals. That number was acknowledged as relatively small.

The RNA input was about 0.5 to 1 ug, and it was reverse transcribed with random hexamers. A multiplex approach, immunoSEQ multiplex PCR, amplified TCR beta CDR3 across 54 Vbeta and 13 Jbeta. TCRdb recomputed calls from the immunoSEQ multiplex PCR reads with MiXCR, one row per CDR3 protein. The sample contains 150,000 to 200,000 distinct CDR3 sequences, just over 90% of which appear only once. CD8+ and CD4+ T cells circulating in blood were sequenced for TCR beta. It was negative isolation that provided the CD8+ and CD4+ T cells, whereas TEMRA cells were enriched by FACS. This TCR was sampled from a human donor in good health. The chain uses TRBV7-3 and TRBJ2-2; 9 bases are a match to TRBD1. The sample taken for sequencing was CD4+ T cells from PBMCs. The CDR3 DNA sequence: TGTGCCAGCAGGGCGGGACAGGGACCGGCCGGGGAGCTGTTTTTT. Its protein product is CASRAGQGPAGELFF.